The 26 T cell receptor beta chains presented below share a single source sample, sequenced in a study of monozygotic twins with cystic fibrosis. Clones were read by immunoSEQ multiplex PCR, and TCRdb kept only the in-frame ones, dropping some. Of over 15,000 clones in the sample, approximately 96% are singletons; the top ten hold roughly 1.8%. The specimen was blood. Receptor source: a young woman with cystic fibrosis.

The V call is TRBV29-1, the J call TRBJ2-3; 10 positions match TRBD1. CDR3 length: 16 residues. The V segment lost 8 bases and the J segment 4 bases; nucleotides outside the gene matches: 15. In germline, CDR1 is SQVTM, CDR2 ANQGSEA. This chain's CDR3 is CSSVVPDRGFADTQYF. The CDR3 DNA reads TGCAGCTCTGTGGTCCCGGACAGGGGGTTCGCAGATACGCAGTATTTT.

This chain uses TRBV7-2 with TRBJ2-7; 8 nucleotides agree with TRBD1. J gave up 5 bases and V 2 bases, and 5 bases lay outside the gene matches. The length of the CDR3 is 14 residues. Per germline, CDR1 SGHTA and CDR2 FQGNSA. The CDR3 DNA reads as TGTGCCAGCAGCTTACCCGGCAGGGGGCACGAGCAGTACTTC. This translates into CASSLPGRGHEQYF.

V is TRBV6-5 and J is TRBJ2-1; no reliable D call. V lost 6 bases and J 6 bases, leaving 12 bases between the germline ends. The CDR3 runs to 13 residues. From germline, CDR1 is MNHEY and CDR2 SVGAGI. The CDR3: CASSLNLPNEQFF. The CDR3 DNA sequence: TGTGCCAGCAGCCTCAATCTCCCCAATGAGCAGTTCTTC.

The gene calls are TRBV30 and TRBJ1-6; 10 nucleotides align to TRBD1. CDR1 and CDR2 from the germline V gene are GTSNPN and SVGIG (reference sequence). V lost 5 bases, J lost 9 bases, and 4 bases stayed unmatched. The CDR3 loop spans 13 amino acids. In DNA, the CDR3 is TGTGCCTGGGCCGGGACAGGGGCTTCACCCCTCCACTTT. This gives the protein CAWAGTGASPLHF.

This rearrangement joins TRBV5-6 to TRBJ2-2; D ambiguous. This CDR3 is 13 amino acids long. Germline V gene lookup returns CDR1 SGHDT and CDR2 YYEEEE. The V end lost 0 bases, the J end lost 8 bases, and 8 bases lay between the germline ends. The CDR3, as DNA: TGTGCCAGCAGCTTGGGGGCCCTAGGGGAGCTGTTTTTT. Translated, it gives CASSLGALGELFF.

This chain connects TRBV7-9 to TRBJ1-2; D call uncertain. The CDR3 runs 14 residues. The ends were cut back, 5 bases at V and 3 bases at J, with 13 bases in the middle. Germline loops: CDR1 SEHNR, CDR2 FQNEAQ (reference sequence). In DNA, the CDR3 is TGTGCCAGCAGCCTGACACTCGGCCACTATGGCTACACCTTC. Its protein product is CASSLTLGHYGYTF.

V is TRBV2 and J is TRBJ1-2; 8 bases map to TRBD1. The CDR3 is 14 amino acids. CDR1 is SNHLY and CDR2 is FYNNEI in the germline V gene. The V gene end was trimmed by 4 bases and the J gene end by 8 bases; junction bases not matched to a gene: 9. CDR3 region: CASSVNQGALGYTF. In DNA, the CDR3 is TGTGCCAGCAGTGTAAACCAGGGGGCGTTGGGCTACACCTTC.

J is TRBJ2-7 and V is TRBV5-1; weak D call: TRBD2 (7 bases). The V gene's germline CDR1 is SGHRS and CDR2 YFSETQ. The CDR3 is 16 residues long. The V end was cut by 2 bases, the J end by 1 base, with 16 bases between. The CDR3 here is CASSFGGQSSSYEQYF. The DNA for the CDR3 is TGCGCCAGCAGCTTCGGGGGGCAGTCTTCATCCTACGAGCAGTACTTC.

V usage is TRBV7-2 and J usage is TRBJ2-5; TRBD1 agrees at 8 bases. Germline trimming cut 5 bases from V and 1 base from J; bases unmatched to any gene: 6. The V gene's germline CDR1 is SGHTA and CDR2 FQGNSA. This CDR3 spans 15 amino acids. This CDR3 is CASSLRGLGQETQYF. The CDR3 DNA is TGTGCCAGCAGCCTCAGGGGGCTGGGCCAAGAGACCCAGTACTTC.

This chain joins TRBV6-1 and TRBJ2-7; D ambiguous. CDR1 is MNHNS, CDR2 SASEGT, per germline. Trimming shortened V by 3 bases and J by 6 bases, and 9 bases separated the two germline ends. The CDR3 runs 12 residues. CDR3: CASSDLVVEQYF. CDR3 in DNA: TGTGCCAGCAGTGACCTGGTGGTCGAGCAGTACTTC.

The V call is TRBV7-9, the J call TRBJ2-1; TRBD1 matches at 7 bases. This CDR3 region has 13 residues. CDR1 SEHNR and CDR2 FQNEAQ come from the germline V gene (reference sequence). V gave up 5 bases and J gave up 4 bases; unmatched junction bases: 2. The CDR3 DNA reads TGTGCCAGCAGCCCGACAGGGTACAATGAGCAGTTCTTC. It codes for CASSPTGYNEQFF. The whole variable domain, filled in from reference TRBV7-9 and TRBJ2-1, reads DTGVSQNPRHKITKRGQNVTFRCDPISEHNRLYWYRQTLGQGPEFLTYFQNEAQLEKSRLLSDRFSAERPKGSFSTLEIQRTEQGDSAMYLCASSPTGYNEQFFGPGTRLTVL.

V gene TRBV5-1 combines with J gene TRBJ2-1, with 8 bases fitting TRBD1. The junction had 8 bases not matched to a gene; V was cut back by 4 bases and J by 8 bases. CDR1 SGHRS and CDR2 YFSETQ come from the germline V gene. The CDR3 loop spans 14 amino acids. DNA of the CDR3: TGCGCCAGCAGCCACAGGGGGTTTATCGATGAGCAGTTCTTC. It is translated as CASSHRGFIDEQFF.

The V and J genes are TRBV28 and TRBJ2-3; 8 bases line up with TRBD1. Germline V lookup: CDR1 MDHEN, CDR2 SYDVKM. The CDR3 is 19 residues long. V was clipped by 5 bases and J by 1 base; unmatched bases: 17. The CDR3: CASSRLPPSWGQGTDTQYF. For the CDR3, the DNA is TGTGCCAGCAGTCGCTTGCCTCCCTCGTGGGGACAGGGCACAGATACGCAGTATTTT.

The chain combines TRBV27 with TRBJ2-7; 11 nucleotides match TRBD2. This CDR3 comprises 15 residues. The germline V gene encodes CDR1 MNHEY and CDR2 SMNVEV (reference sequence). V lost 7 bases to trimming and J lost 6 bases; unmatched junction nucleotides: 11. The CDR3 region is CASISRLAGRVEQYF. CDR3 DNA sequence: TGTGCCAGCATCTCGAGACTAGCGGGGCGGGTCGAGCAGTACTTC.

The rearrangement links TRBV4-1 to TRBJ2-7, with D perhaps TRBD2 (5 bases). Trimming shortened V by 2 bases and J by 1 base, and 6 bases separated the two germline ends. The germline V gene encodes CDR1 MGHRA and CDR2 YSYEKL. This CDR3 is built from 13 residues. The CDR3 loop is CASSQTGSYEQYF. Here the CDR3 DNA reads TGCGCCAGCAGCCAAACGGGGTCCTACGAGCAGTACTTC.

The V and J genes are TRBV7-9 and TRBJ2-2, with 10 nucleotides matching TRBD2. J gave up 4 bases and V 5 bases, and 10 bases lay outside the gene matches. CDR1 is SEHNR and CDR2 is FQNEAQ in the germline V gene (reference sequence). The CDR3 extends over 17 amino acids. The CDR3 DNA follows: TGTGCCAGCAGCGACCAAGAGCGGGGGGGCGTCACCGGGGAGCTGTTTTTT. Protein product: CASSDQERGGVTGELFF. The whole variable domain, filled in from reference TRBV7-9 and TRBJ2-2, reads DTGVSQNPRHKITKRGQNVTFRCDPISEHNRLYWYRQTLGQGPEFLTYFQNEAQLEKSRLLSDRFSAERPKGSFSTLEIQRTEQGDSAMYLCASSDQERGGVTGELFFGEGSRLTVL.

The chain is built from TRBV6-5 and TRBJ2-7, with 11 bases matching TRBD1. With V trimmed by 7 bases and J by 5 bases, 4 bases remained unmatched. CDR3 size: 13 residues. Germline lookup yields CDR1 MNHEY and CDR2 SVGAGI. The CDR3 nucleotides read TGTGCCAGCACCGGACAGGGGGCCCACGAGCAGTACTTC. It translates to CASTGQGAHEQYF.

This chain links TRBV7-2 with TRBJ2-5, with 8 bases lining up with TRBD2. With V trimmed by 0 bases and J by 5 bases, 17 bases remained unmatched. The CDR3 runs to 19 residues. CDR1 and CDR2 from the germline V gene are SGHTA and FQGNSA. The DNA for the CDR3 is TGTGCCAGCAGCTTAGCCTACAACTCGCCGGGGGGGTATACGGAGACCCAGTACTTC. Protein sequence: CASSLAYNSPGGYTETQYF. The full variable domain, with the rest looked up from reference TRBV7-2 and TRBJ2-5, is GAGVSQSPSNKVTEKGKDVELRCDPISGHTALYWYRQSLGQGLEFLIYFQGNSAPDKSGLPSDRFSAERTGGSVSTLTIQRTQQEDSAVYLCASSLAYNSPGGYTETQYFGPGTRLLVL.

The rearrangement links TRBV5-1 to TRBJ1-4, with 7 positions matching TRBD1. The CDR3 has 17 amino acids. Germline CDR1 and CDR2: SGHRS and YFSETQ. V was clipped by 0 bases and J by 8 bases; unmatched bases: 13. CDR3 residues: CASSLGGSRQGGEKLFF. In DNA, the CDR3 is TGCGCCAGCAGCTTGGGAGGAAGCCGACAGGGCGGAGAAAAACTGTTTTTT.

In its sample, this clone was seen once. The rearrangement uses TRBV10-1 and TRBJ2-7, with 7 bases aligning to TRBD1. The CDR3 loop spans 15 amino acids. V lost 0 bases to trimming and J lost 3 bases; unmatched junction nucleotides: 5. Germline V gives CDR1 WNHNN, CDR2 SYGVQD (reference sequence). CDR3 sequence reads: CASSESGQNIYEQYF. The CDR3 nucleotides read TGCGCCAGCAGTGAGTCGGGACAGAACATCTACGAGCAGTACTTC.

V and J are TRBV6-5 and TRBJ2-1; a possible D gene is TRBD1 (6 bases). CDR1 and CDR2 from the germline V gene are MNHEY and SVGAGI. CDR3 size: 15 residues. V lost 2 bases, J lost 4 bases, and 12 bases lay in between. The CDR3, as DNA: TGTGCCAGCAGTTACCAAGGGGGTAATTACAATGAGCAGTTCTTC. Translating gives CASSYQGGNYNEQFF.

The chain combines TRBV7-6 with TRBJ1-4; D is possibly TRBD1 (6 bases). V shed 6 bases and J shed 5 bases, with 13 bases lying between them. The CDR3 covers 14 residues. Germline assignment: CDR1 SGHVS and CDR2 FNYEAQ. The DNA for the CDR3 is TGTGCCAGCAGTCCCGGACAGATAAATGAAAAACTGTTTTTT. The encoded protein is CASSPGQINEKLFF.

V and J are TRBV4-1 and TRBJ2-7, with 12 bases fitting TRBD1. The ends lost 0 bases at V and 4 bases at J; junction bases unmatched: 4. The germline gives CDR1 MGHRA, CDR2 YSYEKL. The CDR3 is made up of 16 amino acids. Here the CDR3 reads CASSQDRDRGLYEQYF. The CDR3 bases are TGCGCCAGCAGCCAAGATAGGGACAGGGGGCTGTACGAGCAGTACTTC.

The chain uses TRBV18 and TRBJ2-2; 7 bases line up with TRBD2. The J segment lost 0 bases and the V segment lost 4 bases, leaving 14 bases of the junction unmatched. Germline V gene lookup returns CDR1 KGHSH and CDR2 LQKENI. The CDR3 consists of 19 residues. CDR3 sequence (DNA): TGTGCCAGCTCACTAATCCGGCGGGGGACCTCTCCGAACACCGGGGAGCTGTTTTTT. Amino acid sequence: CASSLIRRGTSPNTGELFF.

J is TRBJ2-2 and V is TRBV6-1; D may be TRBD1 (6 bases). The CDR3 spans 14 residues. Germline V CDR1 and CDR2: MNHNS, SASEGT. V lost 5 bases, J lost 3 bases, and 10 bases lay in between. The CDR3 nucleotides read TGTGCCAGCAGTCCACAGGGAGACACCGGGGAGCTGTTTTTT. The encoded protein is CASSPQGDTGELFF.

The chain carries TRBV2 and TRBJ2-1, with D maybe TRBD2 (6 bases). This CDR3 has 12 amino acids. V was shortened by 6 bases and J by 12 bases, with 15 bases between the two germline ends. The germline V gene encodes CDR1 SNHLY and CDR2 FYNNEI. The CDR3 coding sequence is TGTGCCAGCAGCCCCGGTCTGGGAGGGCAGTTCTTC. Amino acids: CASSPGLGGQFF.